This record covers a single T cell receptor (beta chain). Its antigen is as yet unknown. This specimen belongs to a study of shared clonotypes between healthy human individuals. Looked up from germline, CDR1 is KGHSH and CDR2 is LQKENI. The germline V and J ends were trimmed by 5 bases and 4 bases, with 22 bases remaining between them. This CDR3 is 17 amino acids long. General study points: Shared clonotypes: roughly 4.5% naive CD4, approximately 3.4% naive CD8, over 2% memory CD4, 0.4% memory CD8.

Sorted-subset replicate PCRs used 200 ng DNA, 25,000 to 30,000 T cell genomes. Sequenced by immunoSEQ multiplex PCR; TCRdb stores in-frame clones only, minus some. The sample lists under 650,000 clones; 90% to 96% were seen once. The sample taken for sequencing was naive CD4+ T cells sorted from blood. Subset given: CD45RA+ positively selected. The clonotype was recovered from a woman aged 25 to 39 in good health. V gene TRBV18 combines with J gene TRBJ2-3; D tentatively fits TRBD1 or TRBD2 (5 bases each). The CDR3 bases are TGTGCCAGCTCATCTACATCCCGGGACGCCCCGGCAGATACGCAGTATTTT. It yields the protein CASSSTSRDAPADTQYF.